The 11 T cell receptor beta chains presented below share a single source sample, sequenced in a study of cytomegalovirus exposure and HLA in healthy donors. Vbeta (60) and Jbeta (13) primers were used in the PCR. Libraries were prepared by immunoSEQ multiplex PCR; TCRdb keeps only in-frame clonotypes and omits some of them. This table has approximately 130,000 clones, about 78% appearing once. Material for sequencing was PBMCs. These receptors were obtained from a man aged 50 to 60 in good health and CMV-seropositive.

For the CDR3, the DNA is TGTGCCAGTAGTACCGTTATGGCCCTGAGCAATCAGCCCCAGCATTTT. This gives the protein CASSTVMALSNQPQHF. This chain connects TRBV19 to TRBJ1-5; D unresolved. The V end was cut by 4 bases, the J end by 1 base, with 14 bases between. Germline lookup yields CDR1 LNHDA and CDR2 SQIVND (reference sequence). The length of the CDR3 is 16 residues. Based on the CDR3 plus reference TRBV19 and TRBJ1-5, the full variable domain is DGGITQSPKYLFRKEGQNVTLSCEQNLNHDAMYWYRQDPGQGLRLIYYSQIVNDFQKGDIAEGYSVSREKKESFPLTVTSAQKNPTAFYLCASSTVMALSNQPQHFGDGTRLSIL.

This chain uses TRBV5-4 with TRBJ2-1, with 9 bases fitting TRBD2. CDR1 is SGHNT and CDR2 is YYREEE in the germline V gene (reference sequence). V dropped 2 bases and J dropped 6; count of bases not matched to a gene: 3. CDR3 length: 14 residues. CDR3 protein: CASSLAGGSNEQFF. The CDR3 bases are TGTGCCAGCAGCTTAGCGGGGGGCAGCAATGAGCAGTTCTTC. Supplemented by reference TRBV5-4 and TRBJ2-1, the full variable domain reads ETGVTQSPTHLIKTRGQQVTLRCSSQSGHNTVSWYQQALGQGPQFIFQYYREEENGRGNFPPRFSGLQFPNYSSELNVNALELDDSALYLCASSLAGGSNEQFFGPGTRLTVL.

The rearrangement links TRBV18 to TRBJ2-4, with TRBD1 matching 9 bases. Per the germline V gene, CDR1 is KGHSH and CDR2 is LQKENI. The CDR3 consists of 16 residues. V dropped 6 bases and J dropped 2; count of bases not matched to a gene: 8. The CDR3 loop is CASSERQGGSKNIQYF. The CDR3 DNA is TGTGCCAGCTCGGAAAGACAGGGGGGATCCAAAAACATTCAGTACTTC.

This clone was recorded a few times. The J gene is TRBJ2-3, the V gene TRBV11-3; 9 nucleotides agree with TRBD2. The CDR3 contains 14 residues. V trimming: 6 bases; J trimming: 1 base; junction bases outside the gene matches: 2. Germline V gene lookup returns CDR1 SGHNT and CDR2 YENEEA. The CDR3 sequence is CASSSGSGTDTQYF. CDR3 DNA sequence: TGTGCCAGCAGTAGCGGGAGCGGCACAGATACGCAGTATTTT. The entire variable domain, with the rest obtained from reference TRBV11-3 and TRBJ2-3, is as follows: EAGVVQSPRYKIIEKKQPVAFWCNPISGHNTLYWYLQNLGQGPELLIRYENEEAVDDSQLPKDRFSAERLKGVDSTLKIQPAELGDSAVYLCASSSGSGTDTQYFGPGTRLTVL.

As to this clone: The junction does not match germline at one end; this may be a read error. This chain links TRBV7-9 with TRBJ2-7, with 8 bases aligning to TRBD1. The length of the CDR3 is 15 residues. Germline V gives CDR1 SEHNR, CDR2 FQNEAQ (reference sequence). In DNA, the CDR3 is TGTTCCAGCAGCTTGGTCAGGGGGCCCGCCTACGAGCAGTACTTC. Translating it yields CSSSLVRGPAYEQYF.

The rearrangement joins TRBV19 to TRBJ1-1; no clear D gene. Germline CDR1 is LNHDA and CDR2 is SQIVND (reference sequence). The CDR3 extends over 13 amino acids. The V end was cut by 9 bases, the J end by 2 bases, with 13 bases between. The CDR3 region is CASGAAPNTEAFF. In DNA form, the CDR3 reads TGTGCCAGCGGCGCGGCACCTAACACTGAAGCTTTCTTT.

The V call is TRBV29-1, the J call TRBJ1-3; 7 nucleotides agree with TRBD1. The CDR3 length is 14 residues. Germline CDR1 SQVTM, CDR2 ANQGSEA. V was clipped by 3 bases and J by 2 bases; unmatched bases: 4. CDR3 region: CSVEATGAGNTIYF. The CDR3, as DNA: TGCAGCGTTGAGGCCACAGGGGCTGGAAACACCATATATTTT.

The V and J genes are TRBV5-1 and TRBJ1-6; tentatively, D is TRBD1 (6 bases). This CDR3 has 16 residues. V was shortened by 4 bases and J by 6 bases, with 17 bases between the two germline ends. Germline V lookup: CDR1 SGHRS, CDR2 YFSETQ. Written as DNA, the CDR3 is TGCGCCAGCAGCGCAAGAAGGACAGAACTTAATTCACCCCTCCACTTT. This translates into CASSARRTELNSPLHF.

The table lists this clone with a few counts. V is TRBV7-8 and J is TRBJ1-4; perhaps TRBD1 as D (6 bases). Trimming removed 5 bases at V and 6 bases at J, with 13 bases between. The CDR3 has 14 residues. The germline gives CDR1 SGHVS, CDR2 FQNEAQ. The CDR3 spells CASSIQGGDEKLFF. As DNA, the CDR3 is TGTGCCAGCAGCATACAGGGAGGGGATGAAAAACTGTTTTTT. The whole variable domain, remainder taken from reference TRBV7-8 and TRBJ1-4, is GAGVSQSPRYKVAKRGQDVALRCDPISGHVSLFWYQQALGQGPEFLTYFQNEAQLDKSGLPSDRFFAERPEGSVSTLKIQRTQQEDSAVYLCASSIQGGDEKLFFGSGTQLSVL.

V is TRBV5-1 and J is TRBJ1-2; 7 bases fit TRBD1. There are 15 residues in the CDR3. The V and J ends lost 5 bases and 0 bases, in that order; junction bases with no gene match: 7. Germline values: CDR1 SGHRS, CDR2 YFSETQ. CDR3 in amino acids: CASRWMTGSNYGYTF. In DNA, the CDR3 is TGCGCCAGCAGGTGGATGACAGGGTCTAACTATGGCTACACCTTC.

The chain employs TRBV5-4 and TRBJ2-1, with TRBD2 matching over 9 bases. Germline V gene data show CDR1 as SGHNT and CDR2 as YYREEE (reference sequence). V shed 4 bases, J shed 0 bases, and the junction held 2 bases outside the gene matches. The CDR3 contains 15 residues. The CDR3 sequence is CASSRTSDSYNEQFF. CDR3 nucleotide sequence: TGTGCCAGCAGCCGGACTAGCGACTCCTACAATGAGCAGTTCTTC.